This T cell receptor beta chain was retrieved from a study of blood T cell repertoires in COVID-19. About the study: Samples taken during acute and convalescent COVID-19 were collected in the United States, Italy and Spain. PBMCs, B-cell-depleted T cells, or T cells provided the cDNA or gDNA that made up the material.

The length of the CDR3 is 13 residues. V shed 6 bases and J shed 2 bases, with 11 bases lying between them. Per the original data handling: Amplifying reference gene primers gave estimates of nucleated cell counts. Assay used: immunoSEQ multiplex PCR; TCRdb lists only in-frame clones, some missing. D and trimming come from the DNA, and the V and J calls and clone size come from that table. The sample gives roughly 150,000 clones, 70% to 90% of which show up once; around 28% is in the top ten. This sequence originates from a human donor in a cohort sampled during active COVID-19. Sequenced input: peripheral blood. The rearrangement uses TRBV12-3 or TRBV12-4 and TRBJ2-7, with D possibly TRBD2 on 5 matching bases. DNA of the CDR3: TGTGCCAGCAGACCCCCGGGGACCTACGAGCAGTACTTC. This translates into CASRPPGTYEQYF.